Each of the 13 T cell receptor beta chains below was sequenced from the same sample in a study of graft-versus-host responses after intestinal transplantation. Profiled with immunoSEQ multiplex PCR; TCRdb holds only in-frame clones, not every one. The sample holds about 73,000 clones, nearly 90% seen once. These receptors' targets are unknown. This specimen consisted of unstimulated CD8+ T cells sorted from spleen or lymph node cells, obtained before transplant. The receptors come from a human donor who was the organ donor for an intestinal transplant.

The V gene is TRBV6-1, the J gene TRBJ2-1; 12 bases align to TRBD2. Trimming took 6 bases from V and 4 from J; bases not matched to a gene: 4. Looked up from germline, CDR1 is MNHNS and CDR2 is SASEGT. CDR3 length: 15 residues. CDR3 in DNA: TGTGCCAGCAGGGAACTAGCGGGGGGTTACAATGAGCAGTTCTTC. This translates into CASRELAGGYNEQFF.

This chain links TRBV7-8 with TRBJ1-4; no firm D call. This CDR3 is built from 16 residues. The V gene's germline CDR1 is SGHVS and CDR2 FQNEAQ. The germline V and J ends were trimmed by 5 bases and 5 bases, with 18 bases remaining between them. The CDR3 here is CASSLGPEGLNEKLFF. The CDR3 coding sequence is TGTGCCAGCAGCCTAGGCCCGGAGGGTCTGAATGAAAAACTGTTTTTT.

V gene TRBV4-2 combines with J gene TRBJ1-2; TRBD1 agrees at 7 bases. This CDR3 contains 17 residues. After removal of 2 bases from V and 2 bases from J, the junction contained 11 bases not matched to a gene. The germline gives CDR1 LGHNA, CDR2 YNFKEQ. CDR3 DNA: TGTGCCAGCAGCCAATACCTACCCGACAGGGCCAACTATGGCTACACCTTC. This gives the protein CASSQYLPDRANYGYTF.

The chain couples TRBV29-1 to TRBJ2-2; tentative D call: TRBD2 (7 bases). Germline loops: CDR1 SQVTM, CDR2 ANQGSEA. V was shortened by 6 bases and J by 5 bases, with 16 bases between the two germline ends. There are 14 residues in the CDR3. The CDR3 spells CSVEGGGGTGELFF. In DNA form, the CDR3 reads TGCAGCGTCGAGGGAGGGGGGGGTACCGGGGAGCTGTTTTTT.

This chain joins TRBV2 and TRBJ2-1; D possibly corresponds to TRBD2 (7 bases). CDR3 length: 15 residues. CDR1 is SNHLY, CDR2 FYNNEI, per germline. Trimming shortened V by 4 bases and J by 13 bases, and 23 bases separated the two germline ends. The chain's CDR3 is CASSGDGGHRHNQFF. The CDR3 bases are TGTGCCAGCAGTGGTGACGGGGGGCATAGGCACAACCAGTTCTTC.

The rearrangement links TRBV4-3 to TRBJ1-2; possible D gene TRBD1, 6 bases. The CDR3 sequence is 13 residues long. The V end lost 5 bases, the J end lost 4 bases, and 11 bases lay between the germline ends. Germline V gene data show CDR1 as LGHNA and CDR2 as YSLEER. CDR3 amino acids: CASSNKGGYGYTF. The CDR3 nucleotides are TGCGCCAGCAGCAACAAAGGGGGCTATGGCTACACCTTC.

The V and J genes are TRBV4-2 and TRBJ1-2, with TRBD1 matching over 7 bases. Looked up from germline, CDR1 is LGHNA and CDR2 is YNFKEQ. V trimming: 4 bases; J trimming: 5 bases; junction bases outside the gene matches: 16. The CDR3 has 17 amino acids. The CDR3 here is CASSRLLDRPDQYGYTF. CDR3 DNA sequence: TGTGCCAGCAGCCGCTTGCTGGACAGGCCTGATCAATATGGCTACACCTTC.

This clone is a singleton in its sample. The chain employs TRBV29-1 and TRBJ1-2, with D uncertain. This CDR3 is built from 13 residues. Trimming removed 1 base at V and 6 bases at J, with 12 bases between. Looked up from germline, CDR1 is SQVTM and CDR2 is ANQGSEA. DNA of the CDR3: TGCAGCGTTGAAGTGGGAGAAAGGAATGGCTACACCTTC. This codes for CSVEVGERNGYTF.

The gene calls are TRBV19 and TRBJ2-1, with a tentative D call TRBD1 (5 bases). With 2 bases removed from V and 5 bases from J, the gap between germline ends came to 13 bases. The length of the CDR3 is 15 residues. Germline lookup yields CDR1 LNHDA and CDR2 SQIVND (reference sequence). DNA of the CDR3: TGTGCCAGTAGTATATGGCAGGGCGTCAACAATGAGCAGTTCTTC. Its translation is CASSIWQGVNNEQFF.

The chain carries TRBV5-6 and TRBJ1-2; maybe TRBD1 (5 bases). Trimming took off 6 bases at V and 8 bases at J, with 17 bases between the two ends. Germline lookup yields CDR1 SGHDT and CDR2 YYEEEE. The CDR3 runs 13 residues. For the CDR3, the DNA is TGTGCCAGCACCCAATGGGGGGTGTTGGGCTACACCTTC. Its translation: CASTQWGVLGYTF.

V is TRBV5-6 and J is TRBJ1-5, with a weak D call TRBD1 (6 bases). CDR1 is SGHDT and CDR2 is YYEEEE in the germline V gene. Trimming removed 3 bases at V and 6 bases at J, with 13 bases between. The CDR3 has 14 amino acids. The CDR3 sequence: CASSSGQNGQPQHF. The CDR3 region has the DNA TGTGCCAGCAGCTCCGGACAGAACGGTCAGCCCCAGCATTTT. The full variable domain, with the rest looked up from reference TRBV5-6 and TRBJ1-5, is DAGVTQSPTHLIKTRGQQVTLRCSPKSGHDTVSWYQQALGQGPQFIFQYYEEEERQRGNFPDRFSGHQFPNYSSELNVNALLLGDSALYLCASSSGQNGQPQHFGDGTRLSIL.

This chain connects TRBV15 to TRBJ1-5; TRBD1 aligns across 7 bases. CDR3 size: 14 residues. The V and J ends lost 4 bases and 9 bases, in that order; junction bases with no gene match: 9. The V gene's germline CDR1 is LNHNV and CDR2 YYDKDF (reference sequence). CDR3 loop: CATSKSRQGRPQHF. CDR3 sequence (DNA): TGTGCCACCAGCAAATCCAGACAGGGAAGGCCCCAGCATTTT.

Of note for this clone: The junction departs from germline at one end; a sequencing error may be responsible. The chain is built from TRBV13 and TRBJ1-5, with 8 nucleotides matching TRBD1. The CDR3 runs to 16 residues. The germline gives CDR1 PRHDT, CDR2 FYEKMQ (reference sequence). The CDR3 spells CASSLGQGLANQPQHF. In DNA form, the CDR3 reads TGTGCCAGCAGCCTAGGACAGGGTCTTGCGAATCAGCCCCAGCATTTT.